The TCR beta chain under discussion was sequenced for a study of blood T cell repertoires in COVID-19. In the authors' workflow: Reference gene primers were amplified, and this amplification served to estimate nucleated cell counts. The data were produced by immunoSEQ multiplex PCR, yet TCRdb's version contains in-frame clones alone and is incomplete. V and J calls plus clone size are reproduced from that table; the DNA served to infer D and trimming. Among over 45,000 clones listed, roughly 80% were seen once. In its sample, this clone was seen once. Germline V gene sequence: CDR1 LNHDA, CDR2 SQIVND (reference sequence). Trimming cost V 11 bases and J 0 bases, with 14 bases left between them. The CDR3 contains 14 residues.

The chain is built from TRBV19 and TRBJ1-3, with a possible D match to TRBD1 (5 bases). The receptor was derived from a man aged 35 to 55 with acute or convalescent COVID-19. Sequenced material: peripheral blood. The CDR3 DNA follows: TGTGCCGTAGGTGAAGGGGTCTCTGGAAACACCATATATTTT. This codes for CAVGEGVSGNTIYF.